This T cell receptor (beta chain) was recorded in a study of blood T cell repertoires in COVID-19. Background on the study: Samples representing acute and convalescent COVID-19 were sourced from the United States, Italy and Spain. From T cells, B-cell-depleted T cells, or PBMCs came the material, which was cDNA or gDNA.

The authors' processing: Counts of nucleated cells, estimated from reference gene primer amplification, were obtained. The protocol was immunoSEQ multiplex PCR, while the TCRdb copy is restricted to in-frame clones and leaves out a portion. That table is the source of V, J and clone size, and D and trimming were worked out from the DNA. The sample yields around 160,000 clones, around 90% seen once. The CDR3 totals 14 residues. The V segment lost 5 bases and the J segment 4 bases; nucleotides outside the gene matches: 6. The germline V gene encodes CDR1 SNHLY and CDR2 FYNNEI. The TCR originated in a man aged 18 to 35 with acute or convalescent COVID-19. Sequenced: peripheral blood. V is TRBV2 and J is TRBJ2-7, with 9 bases that match TRBD1. CDR3 loop: CASSLEQGAYEQYF. DNA of the CDR3: TGTGCCAGCAGTCTAGAACAGGGGGCGTACGAGCAGTACTTC.